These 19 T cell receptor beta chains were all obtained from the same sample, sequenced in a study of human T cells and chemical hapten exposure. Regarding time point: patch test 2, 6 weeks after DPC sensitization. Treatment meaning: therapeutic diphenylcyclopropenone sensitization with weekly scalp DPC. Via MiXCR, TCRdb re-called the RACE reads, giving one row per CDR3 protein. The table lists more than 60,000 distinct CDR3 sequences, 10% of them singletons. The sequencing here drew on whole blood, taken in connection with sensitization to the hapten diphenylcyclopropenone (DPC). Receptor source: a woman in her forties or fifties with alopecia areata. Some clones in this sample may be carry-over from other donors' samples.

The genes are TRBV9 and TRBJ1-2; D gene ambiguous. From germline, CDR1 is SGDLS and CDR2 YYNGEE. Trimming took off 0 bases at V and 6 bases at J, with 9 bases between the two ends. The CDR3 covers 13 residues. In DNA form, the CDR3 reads TGTGCCAGCAGCGTAGGGCAGAGGGATGGCTACACCTTC. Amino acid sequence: CASSVGQRDGYTF.

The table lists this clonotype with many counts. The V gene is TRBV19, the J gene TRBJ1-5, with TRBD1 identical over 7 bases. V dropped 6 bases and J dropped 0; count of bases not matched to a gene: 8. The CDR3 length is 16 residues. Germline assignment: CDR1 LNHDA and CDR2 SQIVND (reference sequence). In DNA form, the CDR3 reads TGTGCCAGTAGCCGTACGGGACAGCATAGCAATCAGCCCCAGCATTTT. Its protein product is CASSRTGQHSNQPQHF.

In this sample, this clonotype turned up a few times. The CDR3 coding sequence is TGTGCCAGCAGCCTACGGGACAGGGTTTTCTTC. Translation: CASSLRDRVFF. J is TRBJ2-1 and V is TRBV6-6; 9 nucleotides match TRBD1. With 6 bases clipped from V and 16 bases from J, the junction kept 7 bases outside the gene matches. The germline gives CDR1 MNHNY, CDR2 SVGAGI (reference sequence). The CDR3 totals 11 residues.

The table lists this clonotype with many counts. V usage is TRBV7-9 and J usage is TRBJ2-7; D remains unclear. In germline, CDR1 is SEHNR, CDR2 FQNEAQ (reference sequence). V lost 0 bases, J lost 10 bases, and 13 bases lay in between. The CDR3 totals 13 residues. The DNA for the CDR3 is TGTGCCAGCAGCTTAGCGTGGGCAGAAATTCAGTACTTC. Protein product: CASSLAWAEIQYF.

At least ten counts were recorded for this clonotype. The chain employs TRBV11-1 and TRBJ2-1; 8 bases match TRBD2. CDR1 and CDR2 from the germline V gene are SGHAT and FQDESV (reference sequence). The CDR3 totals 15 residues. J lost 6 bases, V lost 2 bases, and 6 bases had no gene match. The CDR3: CASSLLAGIFNEQFF. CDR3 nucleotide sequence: TGTGCCAGCAGCTTATTAGCGGGAATTTTCAATGAGCAGTTCTTC.

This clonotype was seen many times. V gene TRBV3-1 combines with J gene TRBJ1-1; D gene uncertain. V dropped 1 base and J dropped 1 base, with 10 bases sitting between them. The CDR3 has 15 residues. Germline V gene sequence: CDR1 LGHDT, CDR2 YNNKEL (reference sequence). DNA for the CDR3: TGTGCCAGCAGCCAAGGGGCAGGACCGAACACTGAAGCTTTCTTT. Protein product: CASSQGAGPNTEAFF.

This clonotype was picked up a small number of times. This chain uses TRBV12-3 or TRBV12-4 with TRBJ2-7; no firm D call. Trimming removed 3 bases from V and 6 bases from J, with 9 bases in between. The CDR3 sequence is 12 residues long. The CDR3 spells CASSFAPPEQYF. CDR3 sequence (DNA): TGTGCCAGCAGTTTTGCCCCTCCCGAGCAGTACTTC.

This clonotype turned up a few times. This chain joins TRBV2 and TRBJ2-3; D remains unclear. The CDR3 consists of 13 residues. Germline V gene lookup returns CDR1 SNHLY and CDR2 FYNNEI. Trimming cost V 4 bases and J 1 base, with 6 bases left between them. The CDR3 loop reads CASSVLRTDTQYF. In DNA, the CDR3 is TGTGCCAGCAGTGTGCTACGCACAGATACGCAGTATTTT.

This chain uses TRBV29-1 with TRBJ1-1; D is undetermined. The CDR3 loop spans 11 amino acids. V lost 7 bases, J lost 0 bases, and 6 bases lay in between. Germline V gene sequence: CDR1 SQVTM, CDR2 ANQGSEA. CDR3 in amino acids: CSGFMNTEAFF. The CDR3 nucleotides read TGCAGCGGTTTCATGAACACTGAAGCTTTCTTT.

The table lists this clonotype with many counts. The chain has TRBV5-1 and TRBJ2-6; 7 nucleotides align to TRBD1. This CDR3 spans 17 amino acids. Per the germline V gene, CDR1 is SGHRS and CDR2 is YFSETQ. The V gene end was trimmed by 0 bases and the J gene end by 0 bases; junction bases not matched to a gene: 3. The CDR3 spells CASSLDRGNSGANVLTF. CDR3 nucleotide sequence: TGCGCCAGCAGCTTGGACAGGGGAAACTCTGGGGCCAACGTCCTGACTTTC. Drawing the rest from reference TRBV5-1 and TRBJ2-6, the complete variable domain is KAGVTQTPRYLIKTRGQQVTLSCSPISGHRSVSWYQQTPGQGLQFLFEYFSETQRNKGNFPGRFSGRQFSNSRSEMNVSTLELGDSALYLCASSLDRGNSGANVLTFGAGSRLTVL.

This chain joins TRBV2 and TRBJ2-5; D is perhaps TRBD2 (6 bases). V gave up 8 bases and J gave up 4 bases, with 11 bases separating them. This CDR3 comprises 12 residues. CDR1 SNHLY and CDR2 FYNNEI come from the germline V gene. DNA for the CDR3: TGTGCCAGCCGAGGAGGGATAGAGACCCAGTACTTC. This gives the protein CASRGGIETQYF.

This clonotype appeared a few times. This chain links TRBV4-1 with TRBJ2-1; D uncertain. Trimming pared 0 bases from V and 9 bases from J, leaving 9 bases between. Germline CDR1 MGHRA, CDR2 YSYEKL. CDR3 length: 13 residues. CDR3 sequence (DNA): TGCGCCAGCAGCCAAGAGTACCCACCTGAGCAGTTCTTC. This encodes CASSQEYPPEQFF.

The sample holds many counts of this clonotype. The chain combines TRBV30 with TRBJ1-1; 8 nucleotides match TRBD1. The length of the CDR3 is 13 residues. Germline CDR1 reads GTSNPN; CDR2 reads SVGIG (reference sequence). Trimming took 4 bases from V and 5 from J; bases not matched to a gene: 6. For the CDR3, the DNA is TGTGCCTGGACTCGACAGGGGAAGACTGAAGCTTTCTTT. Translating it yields CAWTRQGKTEAFF.

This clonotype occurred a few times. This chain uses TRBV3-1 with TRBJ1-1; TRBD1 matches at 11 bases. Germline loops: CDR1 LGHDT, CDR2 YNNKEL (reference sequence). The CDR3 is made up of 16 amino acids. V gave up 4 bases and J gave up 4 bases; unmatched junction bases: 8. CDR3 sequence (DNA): TGTGCCAGCAGCCCAGGGACAGGGGGTCGACGCACTGAAGCTTTCTTT. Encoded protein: CASSPGTGGRRTEAFF.

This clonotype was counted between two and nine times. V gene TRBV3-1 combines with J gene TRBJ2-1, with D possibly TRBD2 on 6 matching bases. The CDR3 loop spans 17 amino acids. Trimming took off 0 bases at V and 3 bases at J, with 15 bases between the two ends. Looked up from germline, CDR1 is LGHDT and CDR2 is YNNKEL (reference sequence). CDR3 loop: CASSQDMGLDYYNEQFF. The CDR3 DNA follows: TGTGCCAGCAGCCAAGATATGGGACTCGATTACTACAATGAGCAGTTCTTC.

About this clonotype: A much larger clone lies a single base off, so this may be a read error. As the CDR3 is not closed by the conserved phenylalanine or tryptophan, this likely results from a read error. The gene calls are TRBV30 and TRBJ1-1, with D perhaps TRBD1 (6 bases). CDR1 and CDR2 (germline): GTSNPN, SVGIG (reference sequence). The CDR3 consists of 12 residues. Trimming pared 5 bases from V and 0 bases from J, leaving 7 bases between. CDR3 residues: CAWGDMNTEAFY. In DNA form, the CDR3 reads TGTGCCTGGGGGGACATGAACACTGAAGCTTTCTAT.

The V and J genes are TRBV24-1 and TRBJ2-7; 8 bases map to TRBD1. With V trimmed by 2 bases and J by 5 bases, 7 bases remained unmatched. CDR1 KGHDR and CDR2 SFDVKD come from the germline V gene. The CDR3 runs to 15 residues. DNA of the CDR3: TGTGCCACCAGTGATTCCCTGGACAGGGCAAACGAGCAGTACTTC. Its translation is CATSDSLDRANEQYF.

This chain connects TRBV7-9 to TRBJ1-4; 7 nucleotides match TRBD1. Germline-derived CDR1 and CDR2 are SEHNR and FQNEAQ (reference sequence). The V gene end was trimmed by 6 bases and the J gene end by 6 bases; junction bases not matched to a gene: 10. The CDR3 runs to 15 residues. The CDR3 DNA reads TGTGCCAGCAGTCCCCCCGGGACAGAAGATGAAAAACTGTTTTTT. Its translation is CASSPPGTEDEKLFF.

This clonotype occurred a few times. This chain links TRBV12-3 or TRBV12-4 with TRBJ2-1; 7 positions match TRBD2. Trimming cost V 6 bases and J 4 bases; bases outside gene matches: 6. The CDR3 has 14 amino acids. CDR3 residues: CASSASGKYNEQFF. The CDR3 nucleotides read TGTGCCAGCAGCGCGAGCGGGAAGTACAATGAGCAGTTCTTC.